This T cell receptor beta chain appears in the sequencing data of a study of T cell repertoires in cytomegalovirus infection. Study at large: From public TCR beta signatures came an indication of both CMV infection and matching HLA type.

This clonotype was recorded a few times. As yet, its antigen is unknown. Study conclusions and caveats: Predominance within the ex vivo response was attributable to HLA-C-restricted CMV-specific TCR beta clonotypes.

Trimming took 0 bases from V and 2 from J; bases not matched to a gene: 2. The germline gives CDR1 ENHRY, CDR2 SYGVKD. The CDR3 contains 15 residues. TCRdb re-called the reads with MiXCR, one entry per CDR3 protein. The sample holds roughly 760,000 distinct CDR3 sequences, about 40% seen once. The sample taken for sequencing was PBMCs. The TCR originated in a human donor in good health (CMV status not recorded). Some clones in this sample may be carry-over from other donors' samples. The chain links TRBV10-3 to TRBJ1-2; TRBD1 matches 8 bases. The CDR3 reads CAISESAGGNYGYTF. The CDR3 DNA is TGTGCCATCAGTGAGTCGGCAGGGGGCAACTATGGCTACACCTTC.